This T cell receptor (beta chain) was sequenced during a study of cytomegalovirus exposure and HLA in healthy donors (dated 2017 in TCRdb). In the study overall: According to an earlier analysis of 587 of the donors, some 180 million T cells yielded approximately 120 million unique TCR beta sequences and more than 250 Gb of sequence data. An early release covering some 640 HLA-typed donors comprised about 300 gigabases of sequencing data and roughly 85 million unique TCR sequences. Among the approximately 420 genotyped donors, more than 70% belonged to the genetic ancestry cluster associated with self-reported Caucasian donors. The study aimed to test whether signatures of past pathogen exposure could be identified by cataloging public T cell receptors. The T cell repertoires of 550 to 850 subjects were profiled by immunosequencing and related to cytomegalovirus serostatus. Besides the first cohort of 500 to 700 subjects, a separate validation cohort made up of roughly 130 different subjects was used. To predict cytomegalovirus infection status, the study combined high-throughput TCR immunosequencing, statistical association of individual TCRs with disease status, and machine learning. A later analysis re-analyzed previously published TCR beta repertoires from approximately 670 donors and added high-resolution HLA genotyping to study TCR occurrence patterns. The later analysis used no new phenotypic data to find candidate immune exposures, relying instead on TCR beta sequences and their occurrence across donors. An earlier analysis of some 600 of the donors applied high-throughput TCR beta sequencing to assess whether each TCR beta V gene segment acted as functional or pseudogenic. Donor age, sex, ethnicity and CMV serostatus were compiled together with the repertoire data. In a later genetic analysis, genome-wide SNP genotypes for about 65% of the roughly 670 donors were used, and that subset was treated as a discovery cohort. Every discovery cohort repertoire had been produced on one sequencing platform. HLA typing included class I and class II loci at four-digit resolution. Typing coverage differed by locus: A, B, C, DRB1 and DQB1 were typed in roughly 620-630 donors, DQA1 in approximately 520, DPA1 in 600 to 610, and DPB1 in just under 480. Several DR-DQ haplotypes were handled as single units for association and clustering, since linkage in the cohort was strong. Among 300 to 500 genotyped donors of the cohort, an average of approximately 240,000 unique TCR beta nucleotide sequences was sequenced per donor, of which about 18% were non-productive.

About this clone itself: It has no known antigen specificity. The record has no base qualities; no much larger clone is one base away.

The cohort comprised under 700 healthy bone marrow donors. At the time of sampling, every cohort member was nominally healthy, though immune exposures that went unrecorded were likely present. The donor tested CMV seronegative and was one of the 352 seronegative cohort members. Each donor provided a peripheral blood sample, and peripheral blood mononuclear cells were used for TCR beta sequencing. The Qiagen DNeasy Blood Extraction Kit was used to extract genomic DNA from the blood cell samples. The junction carries 18 bases between V and J, which are trimmed by 7 bases and 3 bases respectively. The CDR3 starts with the cysteine, ends with the phenylalanine, and has 16 residues. Only CDR3 DNA is held: 48 bases, read in frame from base 1. The germline V gene (reference sequence) gives CDR1 as SEHNR and CDR2 as FQNEAQ. Overall study outcomes, separate from this receptor: Broadly in line with IMGT annotations, most TCR beta V segments showed up in productive rearrangements about 87% or about 30% of the time in an earlier analysis of about 500 of the donors. Most TCR sequences were seen in very few donors, while some public TCRs were found in many individuals. Correlated functional status among segregating V segments might reflect linkage disequilibrium, but an unknown experimental factor could not be ruled out. Assigning TCR associations to individual alleles was difficult when HLA alleles, especially DR and DQ, strongly co-occurred. A further reported finding was that TCR beta sequences accurately predicted the HLA-A and HLA-B alleles for most subjects in the first cohort. According to a later analysis, TCR association rates differed among HLA loci, with DRB1 alleles showing the most associated TCRs and HLA-C alleles showing the fewest. In both the original and validation cohorts, the classifier was reported to diagnose cytomegalovirus status with high specificity and sensitivity. The cohort was sequenced for TCR beta chains only, and without alpha or paired-chain data the features that could be detected were limited. In vitro tests confirmed that a few of the cytomegalovirus-associated TCR beta chains recognize cytomegalovirus antigens. Presence/absence analyses assumed roughly uniform sequencing depth across donors, an assumption that may not hold. Because counts were too low, about 15 rarely observed V segments, including chromosome 9 orphons, were left out of the earlier analysis of 587 of the donors. Because some donors lacked HLA typing at each locus, the association tests relied only on the typed subset. According to a later genetic analysis, donors in an Asian-associated ancestry cluster had fewer N-insertions in productive TCRs than the approximately 700-donor mean. In the study, some 160 TCR beta chains were listed as associated with cytomegalovirus. At a false discovery rate of 0.05, a later analysis linked around 15,000 TCR beta sequences to specific HLA alleles. In a later analysis, most CMV-associated TCR beta chains were found to appear HLA-restricted, with HLA associations seemingly driven largely by CMV exposure. A group of highly shared sequence variants was considered likely to be a technical artifact of the sequencing pipeline. A later analysis found that HLA-associated TCR beta chains were more clonally expanded and had lower generation probabilities than equally common non-associated chains. V-gene and J-gene trimming of TCR beta chains was associated with a missense DCLRE1C variant in a later genetic analysis, and the association was replicated in an independent cohort. A later analysis reported that several top co-occurrence clusters appeared linked to parvovirus B19, influenza, CMV and Epstein-Barr virus. According to the authors, the approach could potentially be generalized to other disease states and immunological phenotypes. For the cohort, immune exposure information was limited to CMV serostatus. Some IMGT-functional V segments, including TRBV6-2 and TRBV6-3, could not be distinguished by the 87-base-pair reads and were therefore excluded.

The library relied on the immunoSEQ multiplex PCR assay. For the multiplex PCR, a mixture combining 60 forward primers for TCR Vbeta segments and 13 reverse primers for TCR Jbeta segments was used. A multiplex PCR assay on genomic DNA amplified the CDR3 region of rearranged TCR beta genes. The Illumina HiSeq System was used to sequence the amplified TCR beta libraries as 87-base-pair reads. From the authors' description of their analysis: A later analysis tallied 75 million to 85 million unique TCR beta chains across the 700 or so repertoires, and 10 million to 11 million of those chains were shared by two or more donors. A nearest-neighbor algorithm error-corrected the raw reads and collapsed the reads into unique sequences, merging closely related sequences to remove PCR and sequencing errors. To assign V, D and J gene segments, CDR3 sequences were aligned to IMGT reference sequences. For a sequence to be retained, at least a six-nucleotide match to both a V gene segment and a J gene segment was required. A rearrangement counted as productive if the CDR3 had no stop codons and remained in frame with V and J, and every other rearrangement counted as non-productive. Following IMGT convention, CDR3 was defined as the stretch from the second conserved V-encoded cysteine up to the conserved J-encoded phenylalanine. The earlier analysis of around 640 of the donors excluded sequences that lacked an unambiguous match to a single V gene segment. An earlier analysis of several hundred of the donors called V segments functional above 56.7% productive rearrangements and segregating when the between-donor standard deviation exceeded 5%. A statistical classification framework was built for diagnosing cytomegalovirus status from the catalog of TCR beta chain sequences. In a later analysis, V and J genes were assigned by comparing TCR nucleotide sequences against IMGT/GENE-DB human TR gene sequences. The TCRdist pipeline was used in a later analysis to assign CDR3 sequences and most-parsimonious VDJ recombination scenarios. In a later analysis, each TCR beta chain was defined by its CDR3 amino acid sequence together with its V-gene family, and reads lacking a unique V-gene family were excluded. A later analysis removed 600 or so highly shared, low-generation-probability nucleotide sequences to deal with suspected cross-contamination and a sequencing artifact. In a later analysis, a clonal expansion index was calculated for each public chain from normalized within-repertoire ranks of inferred template counts. In a later analysis, generation probabilities were computed with a VDJ recombination model fitted to out-of-frame rearrangements, and the resulting probabilities were checked against IGoR. Hypergeometric tests were used in a later analysis to score TCR-TCR, TCR-HLA and TCR-CMV co-occurrence, with a repertoire-size bias correction applied to the TCR pairs. In a later analysis, false discovery rates were estimated by permuting HLA or CMV assignments 20 times. In a later analysis, co-occurring TCRs were grouped with DBSCAN, and TCRdist sequence similarity was added when clustering was performed within HLA-allele-positive subsets. Co-occurrence clustering excluded repertoires with fewer than 30,000 or more than 120,000 public chains, plus five with anomalous nucleotide sharing. TCRdb re-hosts the immuneACCESS table, in-frame sequences only. Its copies lack some clones; in the studies checked, an unresolved V gene accounts for under half of them, and the cause for the rest is not known. V and J calls and clone size are as listed in that table; D and trimming were resolved from the DNA. This sample holds some 170,000 clones; roughly 85% were observed only once. 1.3% of the sample belongs to the ten largest clones.

This sequence uses TRBV7-9 and TRBJ2-2, and TRBD2 may be the D gene, going by 6 matching bases. The clonotype was recovered from a woman aged 45-65 years in good health and CMV-seronegative. Sequencing was performed on PBMCs. CDR3 reads: CASTPWGDGDTGELFF. The bases are TGTGCCAGCACCCCCTGGGGGGACGGTGACACCGGGGAGCTGTTTTTT. The entire variable domain, with the stretches around the CDR3 drawn from the reference TRBV7-9 and TRBJ2-2 proteins, is DTGVSQNPRHKITKRGQNVTFRCDPISEHNRLYWYRQTLGQGPEFLTYFQNEAQLEKSRLLSDRFSAERPKGSFSTLEIQRTEQGDSAMYLCASTPWGDGDTGELFFGEGSRLTVL.